Listed below are T cell receptor beta chains from one sample, sequenced in a study of CD8 T cells in Susac syndrome. MiXCR, applied by TCRdb to the immunoSEQ multiplex PCR reads, yields one record per CDR3 protein. The table has roughly 200,000 distinct CDR3 sequences, 95% seen once; the top ten hold around 0.15%. The material sequenced was CD8+ T cells from PBMCs. The receptors come from a human donor with multiple sclerosis. CDR3s include the opening cysteine and the closing phenylalanine or tryptophan.

TRBJ2-7	TRBV20-1	CSARVRGPSYEQYF
TRBJ1-1	TRBV20-1	CSASPSRGGTEAFF
TRBJ2-3	TRBV30	CAWTSGTDTQYF
TRBJ1-1	TRBV20-1	CSARIQGASTEAFF
TRBJ2-1	TRBV30	CAGKREEHNEQFF
TRBJ2-2	TRBV15	CATPGGRGELFF
TRBJ2-7	TRBV20-1	CSANPGLSHGEQYF
TRBJ1-1	TRBV9	CASSPGVGAFF
TRBJ2-3	TRBV2	CASKERSTDTQYF
TRBJ2-3	TRBV20-1	CSAPTALETDTQYF
TRBJ2-6	TRBV20-1	CSALSQQMISGANVLTF
TRBJ1-5	TRBV28	CASSFKSYQHF
TRBJ2-5	TRBV6-2/TRBV6-3	CASSYRLAEQETQYF
TRBJ2-6	TRBV11-2	CASSFKGGGANVLTF
TRBJ2-3	TRBV7-3	CASSRLAGLTDTQYF
TRBJ2-7	TRBV20-1	CSARDKATASYEQYF